This T cell receptor beta chain emerged from a study of response to subunit inactivated influenza vaccine. TCRdb recomputed calls from the RT-PCR reads with MiXCR, one row per CDR3 protein. Among over 400,000 distinct CDR3 sequences, about 10% were seen once, and the ten largest hold 10% to 15%. Trimming took 4 bases from V and 5 from J; bases not matched to a gene: 12. This CDR3 is 15 amino acids long. The germline gives CDR1 SGHRS, CDR2 YFSETQ. This clonotype was obtained from a man in his fifties or sixties who received an inactivated influenza vaccine. The V call is TRBV5-1, the J call TRBJ2-7, with 7 nucleotides matching TRBD2. The specimen comprised PBMCs from blood, sampled more than 35 days after vaccination. CDR3 residues: CASSLSLAVGNEQYF. As DNA, the CDR3 is TGCGCCAGCAGCCTATCCCTAGCGGTGGGGAACGAGCAGTACTTC.